The 28 T cell receptor beta chains below all came from one sample that was sequenced in a study of regulatory T cells in long-lasting Graves disease. Time point here: persistent/refractory GD, antithyroid drugs over 5 years with positive TRAb. Following extraction of RNA from PBMCs, that RNA was used to make the TCR library. Building the TCR beta libraries relied on iRepertoire HTBI primers, and CDR3 regions underwent Arm-PCR. A single record per CDR3 protein comes from TCRdb applying MiXCR to the multiplex PCR reads. The table includes around 430,000 distinct CDR3 sequences, roughly 22% detected once. Source: peripheral blood mononuclear cells (PBMCs), taken when the disease was refractory, from a patient treated with antithyroid drugs. The receptors come from a female donor with Graves disease.

The CDR3 loop is CASSPQSGREIFLYEQYF. In nucleotides, the CDR3 is TGTGCCAGCAGCCCTCAAAGCGGGAGGGAGATCTTCCTCTACGAGCAGTACTTC. This chain links TRBV7-2 with TRBJ2-7, with 10 nucleotides matching TRBD2. This CDR3 region has 18 residues. The germline V gene has CDR1 SGHTA and CDR2 FQGNSA. V lost 5 bases to trimming and J lost 3 bases; unmatched junction nucleotides: 16.

This clonotype occurred many times. This sequence joins TRBV20-1 and TRBJ2-5; weak D call: TRBD2 (5 bases). The CDR3 runs 14 residues. V gave up 6 bases and J gave up 1 base, with 15 bases separating them. The V gene's germline CDR1 is DFQATT and CDR2 SNEGSKA (reference sequence). The CDR3 region is CSAGGPTAQETQYF. The CDR3 DNA reads as TGCAGTGCCGGAGGACCGACTGCCCAAGAGACCCAGTACTTC.

V and J are TRBV28 and TRBJ1-4; D perhaps matches TRBD1 (6 bases). The CDR3 covers 13 residues. The V gene lost 4 bases and the J gene lost 8 bases, with 11 bases spanning the gap. Germline CDR1 MDHEN, CDR2 SYDVKM. In DNA, the CDR3 is TGTGCCAGCAGTTGGGGGGCCACGGAAAAACTGTTTTTT. This codes for CASSWGATEKLFF.

This clonotype was picked up a small number of times. This chain joins TRBV27 and TRBJ1-3; D gene ambiguous. Per germline, CDR1 MNHEY and CDR2 SMNVEV (reference sequence). CDR3 length: 14 amino acids. Trimming took off 5 bases at V and 1 base at J, with 9 bases between the two ends. CDR3 sequence reads: CASSAAASGNTIYF. CDR3 bases: TGTGCCAGCAGTGCTGCGGCTTCTGGAAACACCATATATTTT.

The genes are TRBV7-6 and TRBJ2-5; tentative D call: TRBD2 (6 bases). The CDR3 contains 15 residues. The V gene lost 2 bases and the J gene lost 5 bases, with 15 bases spanning the gap. Germline CDR1 is SGHVS and CDR2 is FNYEAQ. This CDR3 is CASSLLEGQWETQYF. CDR3 nucleotide sequence: TGTGCCAGCAGCTTATTGGAGGGCCAGTGGGAGACCCAGTACTTC.

The V gene is TRBV20-1, the J gene TRBJ1-1, with 10 bases that match TRBD1. The germline V gene encodes CDR1 DFQATT and CDR2 SNEGSKA (reference sequence). The CDR3 contains 17 residues. Trimming removed 0 bases from V and 1 base from J; junction bases left unmatched: 8. The CDR3 here is CSARDTDRGWWNTEAFF. For the CDR3, the DNA is TGCAGTGCTAGAGATACGGACAGGGGGTGGTGGAACACTGAAGCTTTCTTT.

J is TRBJ1-2 and V is TRBV30; D ambiguous. The CDR3 covers 13 residues. The V end lost 2 bases, the J end lost 0 bases, and 7 bases lay between the germline ends. Germline CDR1 and CDR2: GTSNPN and SVGIG (reference sequence). CDR3: CAWSPQANYGYTF. The CDR3, as DNA: TGTGCCTGGAGTCCTCAGGCTAACTATGGCTACACCTTC.

This clonotype was observed at least ten times. The chain has TRBV29-1 and TRBJ2-5; no reliable D call. Germline assignment: CDR1 SQVTM and CDR2 ANQGSEA. Trimming took 6 bases from V and 4 from J, leaving 15 bases between them. This CDR3 region has 13 residues. The CDR3, as DNA: TGCAGCGTGGGGTACAAGCTAGGAGAGACCCAGTACTTC. Translation: CSVGYKLGETQYF.

The chain joins TRBV25-1 to TRBJ2-2; possibly TRBD1 or TRBD2 for D (5 bases each). The germline gives CDR1 MGHDK, CDR2 SYGVNS. V was shortened by 10 bases and J by 5 bases, with 17 bases between the two germline ends. This CDR3 comprises 14 residues. This CDR3 reads CATQGRRETGELFF. Written as DNA, the CDR3 is TGTGCCACCCAGGGACGAAGGGAAACCGGGGAGCTGTTTTTT.

This clonotype appeared many times. The gene calls are TRBV29-1 and TRBJ1-2, with TRBD1 identical over 7 bases. This CDR3 region has 12 residues. Germline CDR1 reads SQVTM; CDR2 reads ANQGSEA. Trimming at V came to 3 bases and at J to 4 bases, leaving 2 bases not matched to a gene. The chain's CDR3 is CSVEGQSYGYTF. DNA for the CDR3: TGCAGCGTTGAGGGACAGTCCTATGGCTACACCTTC.

This clonotype occurred a few times. The rearrangement links TRBV6-1 to TRBJ2-5; D uncertain. CDR3 length: 15 residues. Trimming removed 1 base from V and 5 bases from J, with 14 bases in between. Germline lookup yields CDR1 MNHNS and CDR2 SASEGT. The CDR3 region has the DNA TGTGCCAGCAGTGAAGTCGTGACTTTTAGGGAGACCCAGTACTTC. Its translation is CASSEVVTFRETQYF.

This chain uses TRBV10-3 with TRBJ1-3; unclear D gene. Trimming removed 7 bases at V and 3 bases at J, with 10 bases between. CDR1 ENHRY and CDR2 SYGVKD come from the germline V gene. The CDR3 contains 13 residues. The CDR3 DNA reads as TGTGCCATCACTGGACGCCTTGGAAACACCATATATTTT. Amino acid sequence: CAITGRLGNTIYF.

This clonotype was detected many times. The chain links TRBV28 to TRBJ2-7; 10 bases align to TRBD2. This CDR3 is 15 amino acids long. CDR1 is MDHEN and CDR2 is SYDVKM in the germline V gene. The trim removed 6 bases at V and 5 bases at J, leaving 10 bases unmatched. The CDR3 region has the DNA TGTGCCAGCAGATTAGGGCTAGCGGGAGACCACGAGCAGTACTTC. Translating gives CASRLGLAGDHEQYF.

Of note for this clonotype: Given a much more abundant clone one base away, this may be a read error. The J gene is TRBJ2-1, the V gene TRBV28, with TRBD1 identical over 9 bases. This CDR3 comprises 15 residues. CDR1 and CDR2 (germline): MDHEN, SYDVKM. The junction had 6 bases not matched to a gene; V was cut back by 6 bases and J by 3 bases. The CDR3 loop is CASSAGTGHYNEQFF. In nucleotides, the CDR3 is TGTGCCAGCAGCGCCGGGACAGGGCACTACAATGAGCAGTTCTTC.

This clonotype was found a few times. The chain recombines TRBV20-1 with TRBJ2-7; 10 positions agree with TRBD2. CDR1 is DFQATT and CDR2 is SNEGSKA in the germline V gene (reference sequence). The CDR3 consists of 11 residues. V gave up 7 bases and J gave up 3 bases; unmatched junction bases: 0. The CDR3 nucleotides read TGCAGTGTAGCGGGGGGCTACGAGCAGTACTTC. This encodes CSVAGGYEQYF.

The V and J genes are TRBV6-9 and TRBJ2-5, with 9 bases matching TRBD2. Germline CDR1 and CDR2: MNHGY and SVAAGI. The CDR3 covers 24 residues. With V trimmed by 3 bases and J by 4 bases, 33 bases remained unmatched. Here the CDR3 reads CASSYPRRHLLIGTSRRDGETQYF. DNA for the CDR3: TGTGCCAGCAGTTACCCGCGGCGACACTTACTGATCGGGACTAGCCGAAGAGATGGAGAGACCCAGTACTTC.

This clonotype was found many times. This rearrangement joins TRBV28 to TRBJ1-2, with 7 bases identical to TRBD1. Looked up from germline, CDR1 is MDHEN and CDR2 is SYDVKM. This CDR3 has 15 residues. J was trimmed by 7 bases and V by 1 base; bases with no gene match: 9. The CDR3 DNA reads as TGTGCCAGCAGTTTATCTCGACAGGGATGGAGTGGCTACACCTTC. It is translated as CASSLSRQGWSGYTF.

The V gene is TRBV11-1, the J gene TRBJ2-7; 7 bases line up with TRBD1. V shed 0 bases, J shed 0 bases, and the junction held 5 bases outside the gene matches. CDR3 length: 16 amino acids. Germline loops: CDR1 SGHAT, CDR2 FQDESV (reference sequence). Written as DNA, the CDR3 is TGTGCCAGCAGCTTAGCCTCCGGGACAGTCTCCTACGAGCAGTACTTC. The encoded protein is CASSLASGTVSYEQYF.

This chain connects TRBV6-4 to TRBJ2-1; 10 bases map to TRBD2. The trim removed 3 bases at V and 0 bases at J, leaving 14 bases unmatched. The CDR3 contains 20 residues. Germline CDR1 MRHNA, CDR2 SNTAGT. CDR3 nucleotides: TGTGCCAGCAGTGAAGCGGGTAGCGGGAGGTCCTTTAGCTCCTACAATGAGCAGTTCTTC. This sequence encodes CASSEAGSGRSFSSYNEQFF.

This clonotype was recorded at least ten times. CDR3 in amino acids: CASSFDLPGTQNSYEQYF. The CDR3 DNA reads as TGTGCCAGCAGCTTCGACCTACCCGGGACACAGAATTCCTACGAGCAGTACTTC. V and J are TRBV11-2 and TRBJ2-7, with a weak D call TRBD1 (6 bases). V shed 3 bases and J shed 1 base, with 22 bases lying between them. From germline, CDR1 is SGHAT and CDR2 FQNNGV. CDR3 length equals 18 residues.

This clonotype was counted only a few times. The chain employs TRBV12-3 or TRBV12-4 and TRBJ2-3; TRBD1 matches 8 bases. The CDR3 loop spans 14 amino acids. Trimming took 5 bases from V and 5 from J; bases not matched to a gene: 6. CDR3 protein: CASSGTGQEDTQYF. The CDR3 bases are TGTGCCAGCAGTGGGACAGGCCAGGAAGATACGCAGTATTTT.

The table lists this clonotype with many counts. CDR3 sequence reads: CASRDTGTAYEQYF. Here the CDR3 DNA reads TGTGCCAGCAGGGATACCGGGACTGCCTACGAGCAGTACTTC. The genes are TRBV12-3 or TRBV12-4 and TRBJ2-7; possible D gene TRBD2, 6 bases. This CDR3 region has 14 residues. V lost 6 bases and J 2 bases, leaving 14 bases between the germline ends.

V gene TRBV5-6 combines with J gene TRBJ1-1; 8 bases are shared with TRBD1. CDR1 is SGHDT, CDR2 YYEEEE, per germline. The CDR3 sequence is 11 residues long. Trimming at V came to 4 bases and at J to 8 bases, leaving 1 base not matched to a gene. The CDR3, as DNA: TGTGCCAGCAGCGGACAGGGCGAAGCTTTCTTT. Protein product: CASSGQGEAFF.

This clonotype showed up many times. The rearrangement links TRBV7-2 to TRBJ1-1; D remains unclear. The CDR3 has 12 residues. V lost 2 bases, J lost 7 bases, and 8 bases lay in between. Germline V CDR1 and CDR2: SGHTA, FQGNSA. The CDR3 nucleotides are TGTGCCAGCAGCTTAAATAGGATTGAAGCTTTCTTT. Translating gives CASSLNRIEAFF.

This clonotype was seen a handful of times. DNA of the CDR3: TGTGCCAGCAGTCCGGAACAGGGGGTTGGCTACACCTTC. Translation: CASSPEQGVGYTF. The chain carries TRBV6-1 and TRBJ1-2; TRBD1 aligns across 8 bases. Trimming removed 5 bases from V and 7 bases from J; junction bases left unmatched: 6. Germline CDR1 and CDR2: MNHNS and SASEGT. There are 13 residues in the CDR3.

The rearrangement uses TRBV10-3 and TRBJ2-7; 11 bases fit TRBD2. There are 14 residues in the CDR3. V lost 7 bases to trimming and J lost 6 bases; unmatched junction nucleotides: 8. Germline CDR1 ENHRY, CDR2 SYGVKD. The DNA for the CDR3 is TGTGCCATCAAATTAGCGGGAGGGCCTAGCGAGCAGTACTTC. As protein: CAIKLAGGPSEQYF.

To note about this clonotype: Possible read error: a much larger clone is one base away. The rearrangement uses TRBV28 and TRBJ1-5; D may be TRBD1 (6 bases). CDR1 is MDHEN, CDR2 SYDVKM, per germline. The CDR3 extends over 16 amino acids. The CDR3 loop reads CVSIDPPRGGGQPQHF. The CDR3 coding sequence is TGTGTCAGCATCGACCCTCCGAGGGGAGGGGGTCAGCCCCAGCATTTT.

This chain links TRBV19 with TRBJ2-7; 8 nucleotides agree with TRBD2. J was trimmed by 6 bases and V by 8 bases; bases with no gene match: 6. The CDR3 is 12 amino acids. Per the germline V gene, CDR1 is LNHDA and CDR2 is SQIVND (reference sequence). The CDR3 loop is CASHTSGGEQYF. The CDR3 coding sequence is TGTGCCAGTCATACTAGCGGCGGCGAGCAGTACTTC.